A single sample gave rise to the 16 T cell receptor beta chains below, sequenced in a study of human T cells and chemical hapten exposure. TCRdb re-analysed the RACE reads in MiXCR, keeping a single row per CDR3 protein. Among under 200,000 distinct CDR3 sequences, roughly 15% were seen once, and the ten largest hold 1.7%. Time point given: patch test 1, 2 weeks after DPC sensitization. Treatment described: therapeutic diphenylcyclopropenone sensitization with weekly scalp DPC. The material sequenced was whole blood, taken in connection with sensitization to the hapten diphenylcyclopropenone (DPC). The receptors originated from a woman in her thirties with alopecia areata. Some clones in this sample may be carry-over from other donors' samples.

The sample holds a few counts of this clonotype. The rearrangement links TRBV28 to TRBJ1-2; D gene ambiguous. Germline loops: CDR1 MDHEN, CDR2 SYDVKM. V dropped 2 bases and J dropped 5 bases, with 6 bases sitting between them. This CDR3 has 12 amino acids. DNA of the CDR3: TGTGCCAGCAGTTTACAGAGGTATGGCTACACCTTC. Amino acids: CASSLQRYGYTF.

This clonotype was observed many times. The chain joins TRBV5-1 to TRBJ2-7; the D call may be TRBD1 or TRBD2 (6 bases each). Germline lookup yields CDR1 SGHRS and CDR2 YFSETQ. V was clipped by 7 bases and J by 3 bases, with 23 bases between them. This CDR3 is built from 16 residues. CDR3 protein: CASGDTPGASFYEQYF. CDR3 bases: TGCGCCAGCGGCGACACTCCGGGGGCTAGTTTCTACGAGCAGTACTTC.

This clonotype occurred a few times. The chain has TRBV20-1 and TRBJ1-1; 7 bases line up with TRBD1. With 6 bases clipped from V and 2 bases from J, the junction kept 6 bases outside the gene matches. The CDR3 has 13 residues. Germline-derived CDR1 and CDR2 are DFQATT and SNEGSKA (reference sequence). The CDR3 loop is CSANRQGNTEAFF. In nucleotides, the CDR3 is TGCAGTGCAAACAGACAGGGTAACACTGAAGCTTTCTTT.

Remarks on this clonotype: It may be a read error: a sequence one base away is much more abundant. The chain is built from TRBV4-1 and TRBJ1-1; maybe TRBD1 (5 bases). CDR1 is MGHRA, CDR2 YSYEKL, per germline. The CDR3 is 15 residues long. The CDR3 is CASSQEVARTTEAYF. CDR3 sequence (DNA): TGCGCCAGCAGCCAAGAGGTAGCCCGGACAACTGAAGCTTACTTT.

The gene calls are TRBV5-1 and TRBJ1-1; tentatively, D is TRBD1 (5 bases). V was pared by 6 bases and J by 3 bases, with 15 bases between. Germline CDR1 and CDR2: SGHRS and YFSETQ. The CDR3 is made up of 14 amino acids. In DNA, the CDR3 is TGCGCCAGCACTCTGTATTCGGGGGACACTGAAGCTTTCTTT. Translation: CASTLYSGDTEAFF.

This clonotype was seen only a few times. This chain connects TRBV6-6 to TRBJ2-7, with D perhaps TRBD2 (5 bases). Between the trimmed V and J ends, which lost 6 bases and 5 bases, there was a span of 11 bases. From germline, CDR1 is MNHNY and CDR2 SVGAGI (reference sequence). This CDR3 has 12 residues. The CDR3 reads CASSLGGHEQYF. As DNA, the CDR3 is TGTGCCAGCAGCCTCGGAGGCCACGAGCAGTACTTC.

This clonotype was seen many times. V is TRBV12-3 or TRBV12-4 and J is TRBJ1-1; 7 bases are shared with TRBD1. The CDR3 runs 14 residues. Losses at the gene ends were 5 bases for V and 1 base for J; bases not matched to a gene: 4. CDR3 residues: CASSEGAQNTEAFF. The CDR3 region has the DNA TGTGCCAGCAGTGAGGGGGCGCAGAACACTGAAGCTTTCTTT.

This clonotype was counted a few times. The chain employs TRBV6-4 and TRBJ2-1, with TRBD2 identical over 13 bases. Germline V gene data show CDR1 as MRHNA and CDR2 as SNTAGT. V shed 7 bases, J shed 8 bases, and the junction held 5 bases outside the gene matches. The CDR3 totals 14 residues. CDR3 region: CASTGTSGIYEQFF. CDR3 DNA sequence: TGTGCCAGCACCGGGACTAGCGGGATCTATGAGCAGTTCTTC.

This clonotype was detected a few times. The J gene is TRBJ2-2, the V gene TRBV3-1; 7 bases align to TRBD1. Looked up from germline, CDR1 is LGHDT and CDR2 is YNNKEL (reference sequence). The CDR3 is 17 amino acids. J gave up 3 bases and V 3 bases, and 10 bases lay outside the gene matches. CDR3 in amino acids: CASSQAQGVQDTGELFF. The CDR3, as DNA: TGTGCCAGCAGCCAGGCGCAGGGGGTTCAAGACACCGGGGAGCTGTTTTTT.

This rearrangement joins TRBV7-3 to TRBJ2-7; 12 bases agree with TRBD2. With 5 bases clipped from V and 3 bases from J, the junction kept 2 bases outside the gene matches. The CDR3 loop spans 14 amino acids. Germline lookup yields CDR1 SGHTA and CDR2 FQGTGA. The CDR3 nucleotides are TGTGCCAGCAGCCTGACTAGCGGGAGCTACGAGCAGTACTTC. It is translated as CASSLTSGSYEQYF.

The V gene is TRBV12-3 or TRBV12-4, the J gene TRBJ2-7; tentatively, D is TRBD1 (6 bases). V lost 5 bases and J lost 3, with 20 bases in between. This CDR3 is built from 16 residues. CDR3 sequence: CASSHTSGTQYYEQYF. CDR3 DNA sequence: TGTGCCAGCAGTCACACTTCCGGGACACAATACTACGAGCAGTACTTC.

The V gene is TRBV29-1, the J gene TRBJ1-5; possibly TRBD1 for D (5 bases). The V end was cut by 4 bases, the J end by 3 bases, with 10 bases between. Germline loops: CDR1 SQVTM, CDR2 ANQGSEA. The CDR3 consists of 13 residues. CDR3 in amino acids: CSVGGGLNQPQHF. In DNA form, the CDR3 reads TGCAGCGTTGGCGGGGGACTCAATCAGCCCCAGCATTTT.

This clonotype was detected many times. V gene TRBV6-4 combines with J gene TRBJ2-1, with no clear D. This CDR3 region has 12 residues. V was cut by 3 bases and J by 6 bases, with 6 bases left in between. Germline values: CDR1 MRHNA, CDR2 SNTAGT. The CDR3 sequence is CASSEKSNEQFF. Written as DNA, the CDR3 is TGTGCCAGCAGTGAAAAAAGCAATGAGCAGTTCTTC.

The chain joins TRBV18 to TRBJ2-2; TRBD2 is a possible D gene (6 bases). Germline CDR1 KGHSH, CDR2 LQKENI. There are 14 residues in the CDR3. V was trimmed by 0 bases and J by 5 bases, leaving 7 bases between them. The DNA of the CDR3 is TGTGCCAGCTCACCACCGCGGGGTACCGGGGAGCTGTTTTTT. Its protein product is CASSPPRGTGELFF.

The CDR3 region is CASSVSGQASGNTIYF. CDR3 DNA sequence: TGTGCCAGCAGCGTATCGGGACAGGCTTCTGGAAACACCATATATTTT. The chain combines TRBV9 with TRBJ1-3, with 8 nucleotides matching TRBD1. The V gene end was trimmed by 1 base and the J gene end by 1 base; junction bases not matched to a gene: 4. Germline V gene lookup returns CDR1 SGDLS and CDR2 YYNGEE. The CDR3 contains 16 residues.

V usage is TRBV13 and J usage is TRBJ1-1; D is unresolved. Germline assignment: CDR1 PRHDT and CDR2 FYEKMQ (reference sequence). The CDR3 is made up of 13 amino acids. The V gene lost 3 bases and the J gene lost 6 bases, with 11 bases spanning the gap. CDR3 in amino acids: CASSFQRISEAFF. The CDR3 DNA is TGTGCCAGCAGCTTTCAGCGAATTTCTGAAGCTTTCTTT.